This T cell receptor (beta chain) was captured by sequencing in a study of blood T cell repertoires in COVID-19. Study in general: Acute and convalescent COVID-19 samples came from the United States, Italy and Spain. The analysed material was cDNA or gDNA that came from T cells, B-cell-depleted T cells, or PBMCs.

V lost 2 bases to trimming and J lost 1 base; unmatched junction nucleotides: 23. The CDR3 is made up of 22 amino acids. The germline CDR1 and CDR2 sequences are GTSNPN and SVGIG (reference sequence). This clone has just one count. In the source study's methods: Reference gene primer amplification yielded estimated nucleated cell counts. The data were produced by immunoSEQ multiplex PCR, yet TCRdb's version contains in-frame clones alone and is incomplete. Clone size and V and J calls were adopted from that table, with D and trimming inferred from the DNA. There are about 18,000 clones in the sample; about 87% occur only once, and roughly 8.3% lies in the top ten.

The chain uses TRBV30 and TRBJ2-1, with 10 bases lining up with TRBD1. The sequenced sample consisted of peripheral blood. This receptor was identified in a human donor in a cohort sampled during active COVID-19. The donor label of this sample is uncertain. The CDR3, as DNA: TGTGCCTGGAGTCAAAACTCCGGGACAGGGGAGGCGGGAGCCCCTTCCTACAATGAGCAGTTCTTC. Translated, it gives CAWSQNSGTGEAGAPSYNEQFF.